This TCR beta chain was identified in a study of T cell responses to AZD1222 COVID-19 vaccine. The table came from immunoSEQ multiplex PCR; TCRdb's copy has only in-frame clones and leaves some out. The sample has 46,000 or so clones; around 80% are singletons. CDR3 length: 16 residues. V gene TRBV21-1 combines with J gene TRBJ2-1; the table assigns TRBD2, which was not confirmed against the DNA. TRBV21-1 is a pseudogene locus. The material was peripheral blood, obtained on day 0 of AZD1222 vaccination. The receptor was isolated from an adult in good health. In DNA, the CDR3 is TGTGCCAGCAGCAAAGGGAACGGGACTAGCGGACACAAGCAGTTCTTC. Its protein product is CASSKGNGTSGHKQFF.